These 18 T cell receptor beta chains were sequenced from one sample in a study of CD8 T cells in Susac syndrome. RNA in amounts of roughly 0.45 to 1 ug was reverse transcribed with random hexamers. TCRdb redid the calling of the immunoSEQ multiplex PCR reads with MiXCR, one entry per CDR3 protein. The repertoire holds some 150,000 distinct CDR3 sequences, around 94% seen once, with over 0.07% in the top ten. Sequencing was performed on CD4+ T cells from PBMCs. The receptors were sampled from a human donor in good health.

This sequence joins TRBV2 and TRBJ1-2; D possibly corresponds to TRBD1 (5 bases). Trimming took off 4 bases at V and 2 bases at J, with 5 bases between the two ends. Germline CDR1 SNHLY, CDR2 FYNNEI. The CDR3 has 12 amino acids. DNA of the CDR3: TGTGCCAGCAGTGGACAGAACTATGGCTACACCTTC. It translates to CASSGQNYGYTF.

The CDR3 here is CASSVRGGRTIYEQYF. CDR3 DNA sequence: TGTGCCAGCAGCGTCCGGGGCGGGAGGACCATCTACGAGCAGTACTTC. J is TRBJ2-7 and V is TRBV7-2; 8 nucleotides match TRBD2. The V gene's germline CDR1 is SGHTA and CDR2 FQGNSA. Germline trimming cut 5 bases from V and 3 bases from J; bases unmatched to any gene: 12. This CDR3 contains 16 residues.

In its sample, this clonotype was seen once. Its ends do not fully match the called genes, so a read error is possible. The CDR3, as DNA: TGTGCCACCAACAGAGAAGAACCGGGACGGATCTACGAGCAGTACTTC. This sequence encodes CATNREEPGRIYEQYF. The rearrangement joins TRBV15 to TRBJ2-7; tentatively, D is TRBD1 or TRBD2 (5 bases each). The CDR3 runs to 16 residues. The germline CDR1 and CDR2 sequences are LNHNV and YYDKDF (reference sequence). Drawing the rest from reference TRBV15 and TRBJ2-7, the complete variable domain is DAMVIQNPRYQVTQFGKPVTLSCSQTLNHNVMYWYQQKSSQAPKLLFHYYDKDFNNEADTPDNFQSRRPNTSFCFLDIRSPGLGDTAMYLCATNREEPGRIYEQYFGPGTRLTVT.

The J gene is TRBJ1-5, the V gene TRBV6-2 or TRBV6-3; 12 positions match TRBD1. Germline V CDR1 and CDR2: MNHEY, SVGEGT. V was clipped by 7 bases and J by 6 bases; unmatched bases: 7. The CDR3 is 15 amino acids. The CDR3 protein is CASTTGTGGIQPQHF. DNA for the CDR3: TGTGCCAGCACCACCGGGACAGGGGGCATTCAGCCCCAGCATTTT.

This clonotype was seen only once. V is TRBV28 and J is TRBJ2-5; possibly TRBD1 for D (6 bases). Trimming pared 6 bases from V and 4 bases from J, leaving 24 bases between. The CDR3 runs to 17 residues. Germline V gives CDR1 MDHEN, CDR2 SYDVKM. The CDR3 nucleotides are TGTGCCAGCAGATCCCCCACGGGACATAAGGAAGGAGAGACCCAGTACTTC. Encoded protein: CASRSPTGHKEGETQYF.

As DNA, the CDR3 is TGTGCCAGCAGTCCTACAGGGGGTATCTACGAGCAGTACTTC. As protein: CASSPTGGIYEQYF. The chain employs TRBV28 and TRBJ2-7; the match to TRBD1 covers 8 bases. Per germline, CDR1 MDHEN and CDR2 SYDVKM. Germline trimming cut 5 bases from V and 3 bases from J; bases unmatched to any gene: 6. The CDR3 loop spans 14 amino acids.

The rearrangement joins TRBV9 to TRBJ1-2, with D tentatively TRBD1 (5 bases). The germline V gene encodes CDR1 SGDLS and CDR2 YYNGEE. V gave up 4 bases and J gave up 2 bases, with 9 bases separating them. The length of the CDR3 is 13 residues. The CDR3 coding sequence is TGTGCCAGCAGCCCGGACATCAACTATGGCTACACCTTC. It yields the protein CASSPDINYGYTF.

The chain carries TRBV23-1 and TRBJ1-2, with D possibly TRBD1 on 6 matching bases. TRBV23-1 is placed among ORFs of uncertain function. V lost 7 bases, J lost 1 base, and 10 bases lay in between. The CDR3 contains 13 residues. As DNA, the CDR3 is TGCGCCAGCAACCGGACAGATAACTATGGCTACACCTTC. This sequence encodes CASNRTDNYGYTF.

The chain's CDR3 is CASSYGDAAYEQYF. In DNA form, the CDR3 reads TGTGCCAGCAGTTACGGGGACGCAGCCTACGAGCAGTACTTC. V usage is TRBV6-6 and J usage is TRBJ2-7; the D gene could be TRBD1 or TRBD2 (5 bases each). V shed 2 bases and J shed 2 bases, with 10 bases lying between them. The CDR3 length is 14 residues. From germline, CDR1 is MNHNY and CDR2 SVGAGI (reference sequence).

This chain connects TRBV10-3 to TRBJ1-5, with D hard to call. CDR1 ENHRY and CDR2 SYGVKD come from the germline V gene. Deletions cut 5 bases from V and 7 bases from J, with 12 bases between. This CDR3 contains 13 residues. CDR3 DNA sequence: TGTGCCATCAGTTTCGGTGGAGGCCAGCCCCAGCATTTT. This translates into CAISFGGGQPQHF.

This rearrangement joins TRBV12-3 or TRBV12-4 to TRBJ1-5; no firm D call. CDR3 size: 12 residues. The ends were cut back, 5 bases at V and 4 bases at J, with 6 bases in the middle. CDR3 loop: CASSPQNQPQHF. As DNA, the CDR3 is TGTGCCAGCAGTCCACAGAATCAGCCCCAGCATTTT.

This clonotype was detected once. This rearrangement joins TRBV6-1 to TRBJ2-6, with 8 bases identical to TRBD1. The CDR3 loop spans 17 amino acids. From germline, CDR1 is MNHNS and CDR2 SASEGT. The V segment lost 5 bases and the J segment 0 bases; nucleotides outside the gene matches: 6. CDR3 nucleotide sequence: TGTGCCAGCAGTCGCATCACAGGGGGCTCTGGGGCCAACGTCCTGACTTTC. This codes for CASSRITGGSGANVLTF.

The chain has TRBV3-1 and TRBJ2-7; D may correspond to TRBD1 or TRBD2 (5 bases each). V was pared by 5 bases and J by 3 bases, with 14 bases between. Germline CDR1 LGHDT, CDR2 YNNKEL (reference sequence). The CDR3 runs to 14 residues. The CDR3 DNA follows: TGTGCCAGCAGCGGCCGGGACCCCGGCTACGAGCAGTACTTC. This encodes CASSGRDPGYEQYF.

The chain is built from TRBV18 and TRBJ1-5; unclear D gene. Trimming shortened V by 3 bases and J by 4 bases, and 13 bases separated the two germline ends. The germline V gene has CDR1 KGHSH and CDR2 LQKENI. The CDR3 sequence is 15 residues long. CDR3 sequence: CASSPSTGVNQPQHF. Here the CDR3 DNA reads TGTGCCAGCTCACCTTCCACCGGGGTAAATCAGCCCCAGCATTTT.

The chain couples TRBV27 to TRBJ2-5; D remains ambiguous. Germline lookup yields CDR1 MNHEY and CDR2 SMNVEV (reference sequence). The CDR3 runs 14 residues. Trimming pared 3 bases from V and 1 base from J, leaving 9 bases between. The CDR3 DNA reads as TGTGCCAGCAGTTTCTTAGGTTCCCAAGAGACCCAGTACTTC. It specifies CASSFLGSQETQYF.

This chain links TRBV6-5 with TRBJ1-4; no reliable D call. The CDR3 length is 13 residues. Trimming stripped 2 bases from V and 8 bases from J, with 9 bases between. Germline CDR1 reads MNHEY; CDR2 reads SVGAGI. As DNA, the CDR3 is TGTGCCAGCAGTTACCGGGGAGGGGAAAAACTGTTTTTT. It is translated as CASSYRGGEKLFF.

The V and J genes are TRBV27 and TRBJ2-5; D could derive from TRBD1 or TRBD2 (6 bases each). Germline assignment: CDR1 MNHEY and CDR2 SMNVEV (reference sequence). This CDR3 spans 17 amino acids. Trimming left V 6 bases short and J 0 bases short, with 20 bases between. In DNA, the CDR3 is TGTGCCAGCAGACACCGGGGGCAGCCGATCAACCAAGAGACCCAGTACTTC. Translation: CASRHRGQPINQETQYF.

This clonotype was observed once. The chain combines TRBV20-1 with TRBJ2-7, with 8 bases identical to TRBD1. The trim removed 2 bases at V and 7 bases at J, leaving 16 bases unmatched. The germline V gene encodes CDR1 DFQATT and CDR2 SNEGSKA (reference sequence). The CDR3 loop spans 16 amino acids. CDR3 loop: CSARSPGTGLLGEQYF. CDR3 DNA sequence: TGCAGTGCTAGATCACCCGGGACAGGACTTTTAGGGGAGCAGTACTTC.